The text below deals with one T cell receptor (beta chain). The sample belongs to a study of T cells after yellow fever vaccination. Per the germline V gene, CDR1 is MNHEY and CDR2 is SVGEGT. This CDR3 has 16 amino acids. V was clipped by 5 bases and J by 4 bases; unmatched bases: 13. TCRdb re-derived calls from the 5' RACE reads in MiXCR, one entry per CDR3 protein. The repertoire holds about 630,000 distinct CDR3 sequences, with 9% to 15% as singletons. Here the sequenced sample was PBMCs, taken on the day of the yellow fever booster vaccination. The sequence was obtained from a man aged 25-45 years who received the YFV17D yellow fever vaccine. The genes are TRBV6-2 or TRBV6-3 and TRBJ2-7; 8 nucleotides match TRBD1. The chain's CDR3 is CASSRRQGPLIYEQYF. The CDR3 DNA follows: TGTGCCAGCAGTCGGCGACAGGGGCCACTAATATACGAGCAGTACTTC.